What follows is one TCR beta chain and its context. Its target is unknown. Primers: 60 Vbeta forward and 13 Jbeta reverse. Only in-frame clones appear in the TCRdb table, and some are missing; sequencing was by immunoSEQ multiplex PCR. Of more than 250,000 clones listed, around nine tenths were seen once; the top ten hold about 2%. V shed 2 bases and J 0 bases; nucleotides not matched to a gene: 6. Germline assignment: CDR1 SGHNT and CDR2 YYREEE (reference sequence). This CDR3 contains 16 residues. The entry originates in a study of cytomegalovirus exposure and HLA in healthy donors. Study overall: Most donors, approximately 82% of a few hundred genotyped, fell in the Caucasian-associated ancestry cluster. Study-wide results and caveats: Among TCR beta chains, those listed as cytomegalovirus-associated numbered 164. In all likelihood, a cluster of highly shared sequence variants was a sequencing artifact.

As for the donors, each was a healthy bone marrow donor. Material: PBMCs. The sequence was obtained from a young woman in good health and CMV-seronegative. The rearrangement joins TRBV5-4 to TRBJ1-2, with TRBD1 matching over 8 bases. CDR3: CASSLPDRGANYGYTF. CDR3 nucleotide sequence: TGTGCCAGCAGCTTACCCGACAGGGGAGCTAACTATGGCTACACCTTC.